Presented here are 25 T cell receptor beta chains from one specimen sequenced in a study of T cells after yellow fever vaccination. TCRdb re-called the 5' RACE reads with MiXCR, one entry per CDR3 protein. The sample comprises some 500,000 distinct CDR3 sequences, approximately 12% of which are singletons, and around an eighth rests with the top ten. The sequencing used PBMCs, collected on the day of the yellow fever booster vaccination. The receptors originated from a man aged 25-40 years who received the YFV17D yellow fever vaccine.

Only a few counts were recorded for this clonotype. In DNA form, the CDR3 reads TGCAGTGCTAGAGTACAGATTGGCGAGCAGTACTTC. Translated, it gives CSARVQIGEQYF. The chain combines TRBV20-1 with TRBJ2-7; D gene unclear. V was pared by 1 base and J by 6 bases, with 10 bases between. Germline-derived CDR1 and CDR2 are DFQATT and SNEGSKA (reference sequence). CDR3 length equals 12 residues.

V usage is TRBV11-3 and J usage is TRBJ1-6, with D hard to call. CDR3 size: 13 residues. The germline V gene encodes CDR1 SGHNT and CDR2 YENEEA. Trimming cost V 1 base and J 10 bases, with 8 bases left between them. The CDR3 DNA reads TGTGCCAGCAGCTTAGGGGTGGAATCACCCCTCCACTTT. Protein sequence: CASSLGVESPLHF.

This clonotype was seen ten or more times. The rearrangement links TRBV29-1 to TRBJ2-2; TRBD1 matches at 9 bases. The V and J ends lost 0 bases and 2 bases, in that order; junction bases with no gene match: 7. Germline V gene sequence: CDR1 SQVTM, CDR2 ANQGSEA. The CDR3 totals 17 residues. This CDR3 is CSVEDFYRGRNTGELFF. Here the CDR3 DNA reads TGCAGCGTTGAAGATTTCTACAGGGGGCGAAACACCGGGGAGCTGTTTTTT.

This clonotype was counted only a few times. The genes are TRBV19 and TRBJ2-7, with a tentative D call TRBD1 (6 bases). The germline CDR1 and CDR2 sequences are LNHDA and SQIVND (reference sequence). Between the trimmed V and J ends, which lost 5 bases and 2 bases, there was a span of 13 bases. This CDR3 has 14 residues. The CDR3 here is CASSPIQGPYEQYF. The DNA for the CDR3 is TGTGCCAGTAGTCCAATACAGGGTCCCTACGAGCAGTACTTC.

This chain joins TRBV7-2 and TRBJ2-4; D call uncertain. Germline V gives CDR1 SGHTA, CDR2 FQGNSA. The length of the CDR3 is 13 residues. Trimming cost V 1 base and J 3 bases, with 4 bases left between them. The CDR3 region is CASSLVIKNIQYF. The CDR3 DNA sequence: TGTGCCAGCAGCTTAGTGATCAAAAACATTCAGTACTTC. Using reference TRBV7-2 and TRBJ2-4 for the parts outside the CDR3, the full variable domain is GAGVSQSPSNKVTEKGKDVELRCDPISGHTALYWYRQSLGQGLEFLIYFQGNSAPDKSGLPSDRFSAERTGGSVSTLTIQRTQQEDSAVYLCASSLVIKNIQYFGAGTRLSVL.

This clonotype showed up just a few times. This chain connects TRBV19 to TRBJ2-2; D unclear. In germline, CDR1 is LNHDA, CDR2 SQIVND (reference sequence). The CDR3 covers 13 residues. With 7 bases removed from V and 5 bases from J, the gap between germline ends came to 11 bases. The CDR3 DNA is TGTGCCAGTAACTCAGCGCGGACCGGGGAGCTGTTTTTT. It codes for CASNSARTGELFF.

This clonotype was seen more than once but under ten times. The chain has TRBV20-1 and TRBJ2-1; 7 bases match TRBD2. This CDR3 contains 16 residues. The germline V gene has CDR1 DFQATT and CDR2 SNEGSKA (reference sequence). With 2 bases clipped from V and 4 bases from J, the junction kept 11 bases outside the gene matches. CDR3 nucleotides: TGCAGTGCTAGAATTTACGCGGGAGAAGTTTACAATGAGCAGTTCTTC. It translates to CSARIYAGEVYNEQFF.

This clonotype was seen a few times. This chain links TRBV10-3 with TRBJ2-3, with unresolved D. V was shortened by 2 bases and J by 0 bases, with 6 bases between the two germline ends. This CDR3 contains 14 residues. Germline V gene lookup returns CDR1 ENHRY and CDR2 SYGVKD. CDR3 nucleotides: TGTGCCATCAGTGAGGGCTGGAGCACAGATACGCAGTATTTT. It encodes CAISEGWSTDTQYF.

For the CDR3, the DNA is TGTGCCAGCAGCCCCGGACGAAGCACAGATACGCAGTATTTT. Translated: CASSPGRSTDTQYF. The chain joins TRBV7-3 to TRBJ2-3; no firm D call. V dropped 5 bases and J dropped 0 bases, with 9 bases sitting between them. The CDR3 has 14 residues. Per germline, CDR1 SGHTA and CDR2 FQGTGA.

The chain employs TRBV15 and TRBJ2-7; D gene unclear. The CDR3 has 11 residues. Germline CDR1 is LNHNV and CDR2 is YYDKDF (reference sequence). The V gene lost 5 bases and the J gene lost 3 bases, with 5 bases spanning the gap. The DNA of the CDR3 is TGTGCCACCAGCCCAAACTACGAGCAGTACTTC. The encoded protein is CATSPNYEQYF.

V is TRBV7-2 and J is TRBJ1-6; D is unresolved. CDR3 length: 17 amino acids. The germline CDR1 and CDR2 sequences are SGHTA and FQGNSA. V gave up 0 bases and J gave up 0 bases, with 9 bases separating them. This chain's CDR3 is CASSLAFLSSYNSPLHF. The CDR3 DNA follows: TGTGCCAGCAGCTTAGCGTTCTTGAGCTCCTATAATTCACCCCTCCACTTT.

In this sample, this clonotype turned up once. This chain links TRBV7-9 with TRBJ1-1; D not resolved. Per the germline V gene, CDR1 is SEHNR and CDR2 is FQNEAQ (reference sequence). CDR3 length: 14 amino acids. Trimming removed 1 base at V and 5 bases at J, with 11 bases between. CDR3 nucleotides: TGTGCCAGCAGCTTAGGATCGGGTCAGACTGAAGCTTTCTTT. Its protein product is CASSLGSGQTEAFF.

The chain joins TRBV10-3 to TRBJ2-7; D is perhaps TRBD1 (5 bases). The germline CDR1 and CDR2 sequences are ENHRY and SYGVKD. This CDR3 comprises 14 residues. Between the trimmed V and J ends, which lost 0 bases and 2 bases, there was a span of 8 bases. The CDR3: CAISESGVPYEQYF. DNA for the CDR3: TGTGCCATCAGTGAGTCAGGGGTACCCTACGAGCAGTACTTC.

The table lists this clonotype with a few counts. In nucleotides, the CDR3 is TGTGCCAGCAGCTTACAGGCCTCAGGGGGCACCTCCTCTGGGGCCAACGTCCTGACTTTC. Amino acids: CASSLQASGGTSSGANVLTF. This chain uses TRBV11-2 with TRBJ2-6, with 8 bases identical to TRBD1. Trimming took 2 bases from V and 0 from J; bases not matched to a gene: 12. Germline lookup yields CDR1 SGHAT and CDR2 FQNNGV. The CDR3 is 20 amino acids.

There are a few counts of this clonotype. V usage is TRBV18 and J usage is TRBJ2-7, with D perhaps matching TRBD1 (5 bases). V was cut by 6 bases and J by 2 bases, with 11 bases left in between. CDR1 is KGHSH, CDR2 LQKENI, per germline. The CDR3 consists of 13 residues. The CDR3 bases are TGTGCCAGCTCGCGGACATCCACCTACGAGCAGTACTTC. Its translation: CASSRTSTYEQYF.

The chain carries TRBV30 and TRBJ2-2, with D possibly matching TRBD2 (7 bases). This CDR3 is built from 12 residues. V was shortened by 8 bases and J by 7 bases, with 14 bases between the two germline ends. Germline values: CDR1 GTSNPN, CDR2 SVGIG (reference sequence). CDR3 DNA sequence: TGTGCCACCGAGAGGGGGGGCGGGGAGCTGTTTTTT. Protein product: CATERGGGELFF.

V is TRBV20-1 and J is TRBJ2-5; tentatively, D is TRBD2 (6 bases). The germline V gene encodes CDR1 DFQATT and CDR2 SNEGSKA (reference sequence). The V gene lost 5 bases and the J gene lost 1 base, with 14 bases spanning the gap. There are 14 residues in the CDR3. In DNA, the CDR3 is TGCAGTGCTTTATCTGGGCGGGGCCAAGAGACCCAGTACTTC. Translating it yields CSALSGRGQETQYF.

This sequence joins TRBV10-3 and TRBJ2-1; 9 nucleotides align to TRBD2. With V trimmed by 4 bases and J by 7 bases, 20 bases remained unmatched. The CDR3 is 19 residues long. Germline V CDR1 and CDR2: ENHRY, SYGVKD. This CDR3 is CAISGPGLAASLANNEQFF. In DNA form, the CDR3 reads TGTGCCATCAGTGGTCCGGGACTAGCAGCTTCTCTTGCCAATAATGAGCAGTTCTTC.

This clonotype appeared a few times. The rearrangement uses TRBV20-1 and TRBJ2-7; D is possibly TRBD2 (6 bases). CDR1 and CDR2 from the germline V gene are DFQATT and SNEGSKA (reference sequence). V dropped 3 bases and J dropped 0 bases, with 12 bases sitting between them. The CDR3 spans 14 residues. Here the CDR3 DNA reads TGCAGTGCTAGTGGGCGGGATAACTCCTACGAGCAGTACTTC. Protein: CSASGRDNSYEQYF.

For the CDR3, the DNA is TGTGCCAGTACTAGTCGGACAGGGGTATTAACCGGGGAGCTGTTTTTT. This translates into CASTSRTGVLTGELFF. The gene calls are TRBV19 and TRBJ2-2; 9 bases map to TRBD1. In germline, CDR1 is LNHDA, CDR2 SQIVND (reference sequence). Trimming took 7 bases from V and 5 from J; bases not matched to a gene: 11. This CDR3 spans 16 amino acids. The full variable domain, its missing parts supplied by reference TRBV19 and TRBJ2-2, is DGGITQSPKYLFRKEGQNVTLSCEQNLNHDAMYWYRQDPGQGLRLIYYSQIVNDFQKGDIAEGYSVSREKKESFPLTVTSAQKNPTAFYLCASTSRTGVLTGELFFGEGSRLTVL.

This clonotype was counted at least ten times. In DNA, the CDR3 is TGCGCCAGCAGCTCCTTCGGGACTAGTGATAGTGAGCAGTTCTTC. This translates into CASSSFGTSDSEQFF. V is TRBV5-1 and J is TRBJ2-1; 8 bases agree with TRBD2. The CDR3 totals 15 residues. Germline assignment: CDR1 SGHRS and CDR2 YFSETQ. V lost 3 bases to trimming and J lost 9 bases; unmatched junction nucleotides: 11.

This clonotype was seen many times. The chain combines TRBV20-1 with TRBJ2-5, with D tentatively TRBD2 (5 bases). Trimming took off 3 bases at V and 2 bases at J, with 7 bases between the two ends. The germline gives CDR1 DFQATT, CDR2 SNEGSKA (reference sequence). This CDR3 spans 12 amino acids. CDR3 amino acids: CSARGSQETQYF. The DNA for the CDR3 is TGCAGTGCTAGGGGGAGTCAAGAGACCCAGTACTTC.

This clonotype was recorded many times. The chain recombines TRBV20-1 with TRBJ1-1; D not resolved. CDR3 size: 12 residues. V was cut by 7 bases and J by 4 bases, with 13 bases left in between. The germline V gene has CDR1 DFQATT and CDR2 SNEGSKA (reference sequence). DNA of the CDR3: TGCAGTGGCCAGCAGGAAACCACTGAAGCTTTCTTT. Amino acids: CSGQQETTEAFF.

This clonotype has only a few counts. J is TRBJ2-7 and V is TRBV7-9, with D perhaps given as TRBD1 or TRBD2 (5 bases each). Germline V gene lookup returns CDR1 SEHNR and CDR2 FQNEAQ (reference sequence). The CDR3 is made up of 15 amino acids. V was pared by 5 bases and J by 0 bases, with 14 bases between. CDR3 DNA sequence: TGTGCCAGCAGCCCGCGCGAGGGGCGCTCCTACGAGCAGTACTTC. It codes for CASSPREGRSYEQYF.

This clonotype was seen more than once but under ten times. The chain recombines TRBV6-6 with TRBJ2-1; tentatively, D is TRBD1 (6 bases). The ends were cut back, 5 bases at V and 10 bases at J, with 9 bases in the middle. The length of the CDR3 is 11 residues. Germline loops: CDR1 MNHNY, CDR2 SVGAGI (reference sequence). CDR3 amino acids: CASSRTGEQFF. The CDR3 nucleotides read TGTGCCAGCAGTCGAACAGGGGAGCAGTTCTTC.